The next 9 T cell receptor beta chains were all read from a single sample in a study of T cells in Graves' hyperthyroidism and ophthalmopathy. TCR beta CDR3 region amplification was performed from RNA transcripts. The TCR CDR3 first-round RT-PCR relied on the HTBI primer set. TCRdb reprocessed the multiplex PCR reads via MiXCR and lists one record per CDR3 protein. The sample has hundreds of thousands of distinct CDR3 sequences, less than 15% seen once; the top ten hold around a tenth. Specimen: blood. The receptors derive from a woman under 30 with Graves' hyperthyroidism.

With respect to this clonotype: This could be a read error, since a much larger clone is one nucleotide away. This sequence joins TRBV24-1 and TRBJ2-7; 7 bases map to TRBD2. The J segment lost 3 bases and the V segment lost 1 base, leaving 8 bases of the junction unmatched. The CDR3 is made up of 16 amino acids. Germline V gives CDR1 KGHDR, CDR2 SFDVKD. CDR3 amino acids: CATSDFRAGRGYEQYF. CDR3 nucleotides: TGTGCCACCAGTGATTTCCGGGCAGGGAGGGGCTACGAGCAGTACTTC.

CDR3 in amino acids: CASSPEGLALDEQYF. CDR3 sequence (DNA): TGTGCCAGCAGCCCGGAGGGTCTTGCCCTGGACGAGCAGTACTTC. The genes are TRBV7-8 and TRBJ2-7; weak D call: TRBD2 (6 bases). The germline V gene encodes CDR1 SGHVS and CDR2 FQNEAQ. Trimming cost V 5 bases and J 5 bases, with 19 bases left between them. The CDR3 totals 15 residues.

This clonotype has a count of ten or more. The rearrangement uses TRBV7-2 and TRBJ2-3; D gene ambiguous. V was cut by 0 bases and J by 2 bases, with 12 bases left in between. This CDR3 comprises 16 residues. Looked up from germline, CDR1 is SGHTA and CDR2 is FQGNSA. The CDR3 DNA reads as TGTGCCAGCAGCTTAGCTTCGGTTCGTAACACAGATACGCAGTATTTT. Protein: CASSLASVRNTDTQYF.

There are a few counts of this clonotype. This chain links TRBV6-5 with TRBJ1-1; D is ambiguous. V was trimmed by 2 bases and J by 3 bases, leaving 10 bases between them. Per germline, CDR1 MNHEY and CDR2 SVGAGI. This CDR3 region has 14 residues. The CDR3 DNA reads as TGTGCCAGCAGTTACGCCGGCGGAGACACTGAAGCTTTCTTT. Translation: CASSYAGGDTEAFF.

This clonotype was picked up many times. This chain joins TRBV2 and TRBJ2-3; 7 bases line up with TRBD2. The ends lost 2 bases at V and 1 base at J; junction bases unmatched: 6. Germline CDR1 reads SNHLY; CDR2 reads FYNNEI. CDR3 size: 16 residues. In DNA, the CDR3 is TGTGCCAGCAGTGAATACCCCGGGAGGCGCACAGATACGCAGTATTTT. It specifies CASSEYPGRRTDTQYF.

The table lists this clonotype with a count of one. A much larger clone sits a single nucleotide away, making a read error possible. The V and J genes are TRBV2 and TRBJ1-1; D is perhaps TRBD1 (5 bases). The germline V gene encodes CDR1 SNHLY and CDR2 FYNNEI. This CDR3 is built from 13 residues. CDR3: CASSNEGNTKAFF. CDR3 DNA sequence: TGTGCCAGCTCCAATGAGGGGAACACTAAAGCTTTCTTT. The full variable domain, its missing parts supplied by reference TRBV2 and TRBJ1-1, is EPEVTQTPSHQVTQMGQEVILRCVPISNHLYFYWYRQILGQKVEFLVSFYNNEISEKSEIFDDQFSVERPDGSNFTLKIRSTKLEDSAMYFCASSNEGNTKAFFGQGTRLTVV.

In this sample, this clonotype turned up many times. The chain couples TRBV2 to TRBJ2-3; D is uncertain. This CDR3 contains 13 residues. The V end was cut by 1 base, the J end by 2 bases, with 4 bases between. Germline V gives CDR1 SNHLY, CDR2 FYNNEI. CDR3 amino acids: CASSEDSTDTQYF. The CDR3 DNA reads as TGTGCCAGCAGTGAAGACTCCACAGATACGCAGTATTTT.

The rearrangement uses TRBV7-8 and TRBJ2-3; TRBD2 matches at 7 bases. Trimming cost V 2 bases and J 2 bases; bases outside gene matches: 4. The germline V gene encodes CDR1 SGHVS and CDR2 FQNEAQ. The CDR3 extends over 15 amino acids. CDR3 residues: CASSLMAGVTDTQYF. For the CDR3, the DNA is TGTGCCAGCAGCTTAATGGCGGGGGTCACAGATACGCAGTATTTT.

This clonotype was seen repeatedly, ten times or more. This chain connects TRBV29-1 to TRBJ2-1; the D gene is possibly TRBD1 (6 bases). The CDR3 is 14 amino acids. V was trimmed by 4 bases and J by 9 bases, leaving 19 bases between them. In germline, CDR1 is SQVTM, CDR2 ANQGSEA. CDR3 bases: TGCAGCGTTGTGCCAGGGGTGGGGCTGGGTGAGCAGTTCTTC. Protein: CSVVPGVGLGEQFF.